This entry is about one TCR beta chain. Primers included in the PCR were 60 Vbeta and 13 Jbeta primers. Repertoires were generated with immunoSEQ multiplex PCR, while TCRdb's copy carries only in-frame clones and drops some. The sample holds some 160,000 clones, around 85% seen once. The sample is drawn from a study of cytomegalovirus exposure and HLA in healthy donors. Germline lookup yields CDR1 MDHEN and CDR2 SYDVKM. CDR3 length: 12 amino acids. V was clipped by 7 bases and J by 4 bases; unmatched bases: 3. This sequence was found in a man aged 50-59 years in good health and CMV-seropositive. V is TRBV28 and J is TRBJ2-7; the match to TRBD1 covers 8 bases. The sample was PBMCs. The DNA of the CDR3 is TGTGCCAGCATCGGGACAGGATACGAGCAGTACTTC. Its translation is CASIGTGYEQYF. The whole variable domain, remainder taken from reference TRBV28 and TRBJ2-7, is DVKVTQSSRYLVKRTGEKVFLECVQDMDHENMFWYRQDPGLGLRLIYFSYDVKMKEKGDIPEGYSVSREKKERFSLILESASTNQTSMYLCASIGTGYEQYFGPGTRLTVT.